Sequencing of this T cell receptor (beta chain) was carried out in a study of T cells in Graves' hyperthyroidism and ophthalmopathy (dated by TCRdb to between 2019 and 2020). With respect to the entire study: Peripheral blood was sampled at the time of initial diagnosis, prior to any treatment. To identify distinguishing TCR V-J signatures, a discovery cohort of some 99 patients was used, comprising under 45 with Graves' ophthalmopathy and roughly 60 with stable Graves' hyperthyroidism. Prospective prediction of ophthalmopathy was tested in an independent validation cohort of approximately 19 hyperthyroidism patients and approximately 17 patients who later progressed to ophthalmopathy. The 95 to 100 discovery patients were randomly divided into training and test sets at a 7:3 ratio. The study also compared thyroid tissue and blood T-cell repertoires from about six Graves' hyperthyroidism patients. After blood sampling, hyperthyroidism patients were treated with methimazole at a starting dose of 30 mg daily, and ophthalmopathy patients were treated with high-dose intravenous methylprednisolone. According to the paper, TCR Vbeta CDR3 sequencing was carried out on about 140 peripheral blood samples, which came from 40 to 45 ophthalmopathy, fewer than 80 hyperthyroidism and roughly 17 progressor patients. Broader findings and caveats from the paper: Most expanded thyroid clonotypes (frequency above 0.001) were also detected in blood, suggesting blood repertoires may reflect thyroid immune responses. In validation, progression to ophthalmopathy was predicted by the model with 70.59% sensitivity and roughly 76% specificity, a median of about 6 months before onset. No statistical method was used to set the sample size in advance, and investigators knew the group allocation. A 13 V-J signature model separated ophthalmopathy from stable hyperthyroidism, with nearly 90% sensitivity and about 81% specificity in cross-validation and 80%/75% in testing.

Hyperthyroidism patients were aged 18 to 65 years and newly diagnosed, with disease duration of less than 2 months. Patients with uncontrolled infections, other autoimmune diseases, pregnancy or lactation were excluded. Diagnoses were established on the basis of clinical symptoms, serum thyroxine and TRAb, thyroid ultrasound, and orbital computed tomography. For progressor patients, blood was drawn at the first diagnosis of hyperthyroidism, before any ophthalmopathy symptoms had appeared. PBMCs were isolated from 7.5 to 10 ml of fresh peripheral blood by Ficoll-Paque density gradient centrifugation. Progressor patients were initially diagnosed with Graves' hyperthyroidism and developed ophthalmopathy during follow-up. Total RNA was extracted using Trizol reagent, and RNA quality was assessed on an Agilent 2100 Bioanalyzer. The TCR beta CDR3 regions were amplified from RNA transcripts. The first round of RT-PCR for the TCR CDR3 was performed with the HTBI primer set and the Qiagen OneStep RT-PCR kit. The libraries were constructed in a second round of multiplex PCR and then size-selected and purified. Sequencing of the libraries was done on an Illumina HiSeq2000 using paired-end 100 bp reads. Turning to the authors' computational methods: SOAPnuke was used to process the raw data, removing reads that contained adapters or uncalled bases, had a mean Phred below 15, or lacked an exact match to the constant primer or identifier. COPE v1.2.5 was used to merge the high-quality paired reads, and each unique nucleotide sequence was defined as a clonotype. Clonotypes were aligned to IMGT TRBV, TRBD and TRBJ reference segments using MiTCR v1.1. Only V-J combinations with frequency above 0.0001, covering about 99% of repertoires, were analysed. The TCS score was defined as the ratio of F50 (clonal expansion) to E x V (chaos), calculated using BLOSUM62-based TCRdist between CDR3 peptides within each V-J. Welch's t-statistics and random forest reduced 500 to 650 V-J features to 13, which were used in a naive Bayes classifier (R e1071). The raw public data were reprocessed by TCRdb itself: fastp quality trimming at Q25, MiXCR clonotype calling, in-frame beta chains only. Every entry covers one CDR3 protein and lists the most common genes and DNA from its rows. What appears here as the V and J calls and clone size reflects TCRdb's work, not the paper's. Counted in this sample were some 600,000 distinct CDR3 sequences; more than 11% of them appeared once. About 5.8% of the sample comes from the top ten.

This clonotype was seen repeatedly, ten times or more. This clone's antigen is unknown. Qualities for individual bases were not recorded, and no much larger clone is one base off. V trim: 3 bases; J trim: 1 base; unmatched bases: 6. Measured from the cysteine to the phenylalanine, the CDR3 is 16 residues long. The sequence is cut down to CDR3 DNA, 48 bases in frame from base 1. From the germline V gene, CDR1 is KGHSH and CDR2 is LQKENI. The sequenced material came from blood. This TCR was sampled from a woman in her twenties or thirties with Graves' hyperthyroidism that later progressed to Graves' ophthalmopathy. The receptor chain draws on TRBV18 and TRBJ1-1, with 9 bases matching TRBD1. The bases are TGTGCCAGCTCACCTCGGACAGGGGAAGGGAACACTGAAGCTTTCTTT. Translated, this gives CASSPRTGEGNTEAFF.